The 5 T cell receptor beta chains reported below all come from one sample, sequenced in a study of neurological immune-mediated disorders. TCRdb reanalysed the 5' RACE reads using MiXCR and keeps one entry per CDR3 protein. The table records tens of thousands of distinct CDR3 sequences, about 2% of them present only once. Sequenced input: PBMCs. The origin of the receptors is a woman between 40 and 50 years old with multiple sclerosis.

The sample holds many counts of this clonotype. This chain uses TRBV20-1 with TRBJ2-7; D is perhaps TRBD2 (6 bases). The CDR3 loop spans 14 amino acids. V lost 0 bases and J lost 4, with 13 bases in between. The germline V gene has CDR1 DFQATT and CDR2 SNEGSKA (reference sequence). Here the CDR3 reads CSARDPAGRYEQYF. CDR3 in DNA: TGCAGTGCTAGAGATCCTGCGGGGAGGTACGAGCAGTACTTC.

Many counts were recorded for this clonotype. This rearrangement joins TRBV5-1 to TRBJ2-1; 11 nucleotides agree with TRBD2. Germline V gene sequence: CDR1 SGHRS, CDR2 YFSETQ. The CDR3 is 15 amino acids. The J segment lost 10 bases and the V segment lost 0 bases, leaving 6 bases of the junction unmatched. Here the CDR3 DNA reads TGCGCCAGCAGCTTGGCTAGCGGGGGGCCTAACGAGCAGTTCTTC. Protein sequence: CASSLASGGPNEQFF. The full variable domain, completed using reference TRBV5-1 and TRBJ2-1, is KAGVTQTPRYLIKTRGQQVTLSCSPISGHRSVSWYQQTPGQGLQFLFEYFSETQRNKGNFPGRFSGRQFSNSRSEMNVSTLELGDSALYLCASSLASGGPNEQFFGPGTRLTVL.

V and J are TRBV18 and TRBJ2-5; D is undetermined. V was cut by 1 base and J by 4 bases, with 10 bases left in between. The CDR3 extends over 14 amino acids. Germline CDR1 KGHSH, CDR2 LQKENI. CDR3 coding DNA: TGTGCCAGCTCACCACAGGATTCCATAGAGACCCAGTACTTC. Amino acid sequence: CASSPQDSIETQYF. Full variable domain (remainder filled in from reference TRBV18 and TRBJ2-5): NAGVMQNPRHLVRRRGQEARLRCSPMKGHSHVYWYRQLPEEGLKFMVYLQKENIIDESGMPKERFSAEFPKEGPSILRIQQVVRGDSAAYFCASSPQDSIETQYFGPGTRLLVL.

This clonotype was seen repeatedly, ten times or more. This chain joins TRBV27 and TRBJ2-7, with 7 nucleotides matching TRBD1. The CDR3 consists of 14 residues. Per germline, CDR1 MNHEY and CDR2 SMNVEV (reference sequence). The V gene end was trimmed by 5 bases and the J gene end by 4 bases; junction bases not matched to a gene: 8. The CDR3 spells CASSLTGSLYEQYF. CDR3 in DNA: TGTGCCAGCAGTCTGACAGGGAGCCTATACGAGCAGTACTTC.

This clonotype has at least ten counts. V usage is TRBV20-1 and J usage is TRBJ2-1, with D possibly being TRBD2 (6 bases). Germline CDR1 and CDR2: DFQATT and SNEGSKA (reference sequence). This CDR3 spans 16 amino acids. The V end was cut by 5 bases, the J end by 0 bases, with 17 bases between. CDR3 residues: CSALVRGSGSYNEQFF. CDR3 bases: TGCAGTGCTTTAGTGAGGGGTAGCGGCTCCTACAATGAGCAGTTCTTC.